This T cell receptor (beta chain) was retrieved from a study of response to subunit inactivated influenza vaccine. Only a few counts were recorded for this clonotype. The antigen is unknown. One entry per CDR3 protein results from TCRdb running MiXCR on the RT-PCR reads. The sample includes 300,000 to 350,000 distinct CDR3 sequences, just over 20% of them seen just once. This CDR3 contains 15 residues. The germline V gene has CDR1 MDHEN and CDR2 SYDVKM. V lost 6 bases and J lost 6, with 20 bases in between. Study outcomes and limitations: New T cells are recruited in small numbers by each seasonal influenza vaccination, according to the authors' suggestion.

The chain has TRBV28 and TRBJ1-2, with D perhaps TRBD1 (6 bases). The clonotype originates from a man aged 45-69 years who received an inactivated influenza vaccine. Sequencing used PBMCs from blood, obtained 21 months after vaccination. CDR3 bases: TGTGCCAGCAGCGAAACTACCGGGGGCCACCATGGCTACACCTTC. It translates to CASSETTGGHHGYTF.